The sequence of this T cell receptor (beta chain) was determined in a study of CD8 T cells in ankylosing spondylitis. Study-wide results and caveats: The authors found the disease-linked clones to be CD8+ and relatively rare in peripheral blood.

Per germline, CDR1 MNHEY and CDR2 SMNVEV (reference sequence). The CDR3 has 15 amino acids. J lost 7 bases, V lost 7 bases, and 10 bases had no gene match. This clonotype appeared many times. Its antigen is currently unknown. TCRdb called the 5' RACE reads again in MiXCR, with one record for every CDR3 protein. The sample lists 150,000 to 200,000 distinct CDR3 sequences, roughly 13% seen once, with approximately 10% in the top ten. V gene TRBV27 combines with J gene TRBJ2-3; the match to TRBD1 covers 11 bases. Sequenced sample: blood, either unsorted or a sorted T cell fraction (not recorded which). The clonotype originates from a female donor with ankylosing spondylitis or in good health (not recorded which). CDR3 sequence reads: CASKGGQGALNTQYF. CDR3 DNA: TGTGCCAGCAAGGGTGGACAGGGGGCGCTGAATACGCAGTATTTT.